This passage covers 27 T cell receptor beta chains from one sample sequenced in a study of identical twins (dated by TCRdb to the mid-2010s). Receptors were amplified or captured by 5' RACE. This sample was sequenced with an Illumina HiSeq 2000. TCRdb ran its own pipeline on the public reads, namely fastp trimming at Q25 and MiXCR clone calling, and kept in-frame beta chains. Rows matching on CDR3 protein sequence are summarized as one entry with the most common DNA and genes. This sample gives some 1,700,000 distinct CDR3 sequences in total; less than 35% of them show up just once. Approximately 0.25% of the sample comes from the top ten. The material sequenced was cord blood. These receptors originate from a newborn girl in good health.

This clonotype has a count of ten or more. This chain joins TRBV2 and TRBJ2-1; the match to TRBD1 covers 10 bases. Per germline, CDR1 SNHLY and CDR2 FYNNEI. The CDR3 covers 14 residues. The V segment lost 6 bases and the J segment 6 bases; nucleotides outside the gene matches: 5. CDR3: CASRAGTGVNEQFF. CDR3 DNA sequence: TGTGCCAGCAGGGCCGGGACAGGGGTCAATGAGCAGTTCTTC.

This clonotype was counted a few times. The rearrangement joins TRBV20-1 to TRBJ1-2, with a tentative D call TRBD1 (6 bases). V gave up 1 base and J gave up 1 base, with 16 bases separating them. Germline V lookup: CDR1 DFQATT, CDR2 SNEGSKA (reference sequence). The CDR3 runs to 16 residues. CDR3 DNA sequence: TGCAGTGCTAGAGGAGTGGGGGACACCCTTAACTATGGCTACACCTTC. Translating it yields CSARGVGDTLNYGYTF.

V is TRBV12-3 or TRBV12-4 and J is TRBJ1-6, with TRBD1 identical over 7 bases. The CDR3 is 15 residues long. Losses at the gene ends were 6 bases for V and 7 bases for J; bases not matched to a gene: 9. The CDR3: CASRPALGQNSPLHF. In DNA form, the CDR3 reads TGTGCCAGCAGGCCCGCCTTGGGACAGAATTCACCCCTCCACTTT.

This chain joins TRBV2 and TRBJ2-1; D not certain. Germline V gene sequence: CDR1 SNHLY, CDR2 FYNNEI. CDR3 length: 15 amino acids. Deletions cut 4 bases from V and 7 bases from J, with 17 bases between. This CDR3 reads CASSADNVPLNEQFF. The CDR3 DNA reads TGTGCCAGCAGTGCAGATAACGTACCGCTTAATGAGCAGTTCTTC.

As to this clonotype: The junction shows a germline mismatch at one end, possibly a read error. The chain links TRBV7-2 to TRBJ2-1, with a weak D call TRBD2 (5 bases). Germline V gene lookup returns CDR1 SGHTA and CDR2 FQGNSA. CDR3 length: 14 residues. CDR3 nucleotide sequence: TGTGCCAGCAGGTTAGAGGAGAGCGGCAATGAGCAGTTCTTC. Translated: CASRLEESGNEQFF.

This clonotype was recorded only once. The CDR3 spells CASSLADGIYGYTF. The CDR3 nucleotides read TGCGCCAGCAGCTTGGCGGACGGCATCTATGGCTACACCTTC. The rearrangement joins TRBV5-1 to TRBJ1-2; D remains unclear. Germline CDR1 SGHRS, CDR2 YFSETQ. The CDR3 contains 14 residues. V shed 0 bases and J shed 4 bases, with 10 bases lying between them.

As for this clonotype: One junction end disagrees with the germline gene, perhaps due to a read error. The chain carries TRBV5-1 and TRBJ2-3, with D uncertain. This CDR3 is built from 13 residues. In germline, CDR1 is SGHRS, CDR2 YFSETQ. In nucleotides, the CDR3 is TGCGCCAGCAGCTTAGAGCCCACAGATGCGCAGTATTTT. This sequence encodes CASSLEPTDAQYF.

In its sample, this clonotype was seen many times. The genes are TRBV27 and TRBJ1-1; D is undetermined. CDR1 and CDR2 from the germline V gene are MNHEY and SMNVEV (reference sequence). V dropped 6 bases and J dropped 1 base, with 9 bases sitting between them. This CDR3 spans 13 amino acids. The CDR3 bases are TGTGCCAGCAGCCCTCGACAGAACACTGAAGCTTTCTTT. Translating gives CASSPRQNTEAFF.

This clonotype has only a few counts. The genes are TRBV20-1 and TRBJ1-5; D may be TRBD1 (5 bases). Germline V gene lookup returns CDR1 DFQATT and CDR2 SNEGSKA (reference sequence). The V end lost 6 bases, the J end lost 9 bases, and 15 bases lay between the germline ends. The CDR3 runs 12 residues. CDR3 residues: CSAATFQGPQHF. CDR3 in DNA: TGCAGTGCGGCGACCTTCCAGGGGCCCCAGCATTTT.

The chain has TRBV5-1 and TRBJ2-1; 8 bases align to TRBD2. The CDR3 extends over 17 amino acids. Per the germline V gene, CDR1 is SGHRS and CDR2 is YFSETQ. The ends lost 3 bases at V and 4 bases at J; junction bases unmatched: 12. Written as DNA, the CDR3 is TGCGCCAGCAGCTGGGGGGTAGCGGGGACCCTATACAATGAGCAGTTCTTC. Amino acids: CASSWGVAGTLYNEQFF.

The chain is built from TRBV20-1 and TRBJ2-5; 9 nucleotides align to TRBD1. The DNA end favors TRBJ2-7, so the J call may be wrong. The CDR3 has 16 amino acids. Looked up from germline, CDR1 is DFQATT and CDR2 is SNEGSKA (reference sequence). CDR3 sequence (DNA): TGCAGTGCTAGGGGTTCATGGGACAGGGCAATCTACGAGCAGTACTTC. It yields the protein CSARGSWDRAIYEQYF.

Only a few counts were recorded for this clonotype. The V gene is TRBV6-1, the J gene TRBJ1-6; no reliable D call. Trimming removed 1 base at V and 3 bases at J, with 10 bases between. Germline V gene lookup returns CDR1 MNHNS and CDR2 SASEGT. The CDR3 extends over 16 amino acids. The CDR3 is CASSEVGGHYNSPLHF. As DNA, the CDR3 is TGTGCCAGCAGTGAAGTCGGAGGCCACTATAATTCACCCCTCCACTTT.

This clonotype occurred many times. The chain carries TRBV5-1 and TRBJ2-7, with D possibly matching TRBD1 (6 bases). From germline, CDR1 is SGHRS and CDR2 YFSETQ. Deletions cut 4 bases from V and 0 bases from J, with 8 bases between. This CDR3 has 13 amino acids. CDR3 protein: CASSRDNSYEQYF. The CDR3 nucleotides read TGCGCCAGCAGCCGGGACAACTCCTACGAGCAGTACTTC.

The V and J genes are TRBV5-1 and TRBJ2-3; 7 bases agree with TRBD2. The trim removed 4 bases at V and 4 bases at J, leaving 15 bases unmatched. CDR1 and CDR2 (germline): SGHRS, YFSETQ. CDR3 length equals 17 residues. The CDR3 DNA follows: TGCGCCAGCAGCCCCCGCCCTACGGGCGGGAGAGCAGATACGCAGTATTTT. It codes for CASSPRPTGGRADTQYF. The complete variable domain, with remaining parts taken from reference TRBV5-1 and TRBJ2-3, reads KAGVTQTPRYLIKTRGQQVTLSCSPISGHRSVSWYQQTPGQGLQFLFEYFSETQRNKGNFPGRFSGRQFSNSRSEMNVSTLELGDSALYLCASSPRPTGGRADTQYFGPGTRLTVL.

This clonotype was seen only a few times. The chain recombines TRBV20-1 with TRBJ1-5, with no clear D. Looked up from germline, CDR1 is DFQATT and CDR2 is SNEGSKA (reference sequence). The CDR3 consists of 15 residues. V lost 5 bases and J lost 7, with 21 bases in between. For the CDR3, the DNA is TGCAGTGCTCAGAGGCGAAGGCGTTCGGGCCAGCCCCAGCATTTT. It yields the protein CSAQRRRRSGQPQHF.

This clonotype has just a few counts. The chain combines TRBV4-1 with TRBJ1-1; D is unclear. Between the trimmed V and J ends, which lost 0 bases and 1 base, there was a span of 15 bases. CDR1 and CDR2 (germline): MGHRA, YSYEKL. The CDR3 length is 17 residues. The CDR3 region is CASSQDEGVRENTEAFF. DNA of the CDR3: TGCGCCAGCAGCCAAGATGAGGGTGTGAGGGAGAACACTGAAGCTTTCTTT.

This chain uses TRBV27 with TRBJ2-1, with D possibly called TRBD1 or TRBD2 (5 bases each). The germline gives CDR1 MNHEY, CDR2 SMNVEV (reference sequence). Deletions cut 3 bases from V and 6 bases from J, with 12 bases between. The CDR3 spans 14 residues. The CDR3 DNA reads TGTGCCAGCAGTTTGGGGCCCGGGACCAATGAGCAGTTCTTC. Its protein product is CASSLGPGTNEQFF.

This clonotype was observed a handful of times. The CDR3 DNA reads as TGCGCCAGCAGCTTTTACGGGACAAACTATGGCTACACCTTC. It encodes CASSFYGTNYGYTF. This chain connects TRBV5-1 to TRBJ1-2; weak D call: TRBD1 (6 bases). Deletions cut 2 bases from V and 2 bases from J, with 10 bases between. The CDR3 is 14 residues long. CDR1 is SGHRS and CDR2 is YFSETQ in the germline V gene.

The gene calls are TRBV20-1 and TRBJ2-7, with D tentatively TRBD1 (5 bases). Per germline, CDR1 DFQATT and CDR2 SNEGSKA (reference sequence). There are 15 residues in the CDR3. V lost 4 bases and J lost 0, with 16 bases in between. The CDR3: CSAKFRALSSYEQYF. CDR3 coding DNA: TGCAGTGCTAAATTCAGGGCCTTAAGCTCCTACGAGCAGTACTTC.

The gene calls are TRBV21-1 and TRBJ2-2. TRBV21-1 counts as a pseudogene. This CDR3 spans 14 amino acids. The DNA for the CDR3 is TGTGCCAGCAGCGAACAGAAACCGTCCGGGGAGCTGTTTTTT. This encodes CASSEQKPSGELFF.

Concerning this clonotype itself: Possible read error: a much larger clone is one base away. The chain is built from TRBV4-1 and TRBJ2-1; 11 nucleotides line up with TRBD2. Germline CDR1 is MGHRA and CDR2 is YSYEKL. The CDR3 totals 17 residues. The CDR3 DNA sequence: TGCGTCAGCAGCCTTCCGACTAGCGGGGTCTCCTACAATGAGCAGTTCTTC. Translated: CVSSLPTSGVSYNEQFF.

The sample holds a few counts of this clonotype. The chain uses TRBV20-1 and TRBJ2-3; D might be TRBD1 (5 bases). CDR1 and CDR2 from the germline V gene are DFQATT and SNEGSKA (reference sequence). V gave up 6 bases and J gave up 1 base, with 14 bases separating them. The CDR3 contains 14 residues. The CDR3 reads CSAPTASGTDTQYF. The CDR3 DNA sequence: TGCAGTGCGCCGACAGCGTCGGGCACAGATACGCAGTATTTT.

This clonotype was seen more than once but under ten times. CDR3 sequence: CASSLEGQLPYGYTF. CDR3 DNA: TGCGCCAGCAGCTTGGAGGGACAGCTACCCTATGGCTACACCTTC. The chain is built from TRBV5-1 and TRBJ1-2; 7 bases line up with TRBD1. Germline assignment: CDR1 SGHRS and CDR2 YFSETQ. This CDR3 has 15 amino acids. The trim removed 0 bases at V and 4 bases at J, leaving 6 bases unmatched.

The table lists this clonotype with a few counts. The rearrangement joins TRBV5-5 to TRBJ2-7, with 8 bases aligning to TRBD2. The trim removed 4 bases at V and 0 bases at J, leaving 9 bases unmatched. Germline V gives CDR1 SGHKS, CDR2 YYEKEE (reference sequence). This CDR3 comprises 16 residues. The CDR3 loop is CASSTIGGRPSYEQYF. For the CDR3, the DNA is TGTGCCAGCAGCACGATTGGCGGGAGGCCCTCCTACGAGCAGTACTTC.

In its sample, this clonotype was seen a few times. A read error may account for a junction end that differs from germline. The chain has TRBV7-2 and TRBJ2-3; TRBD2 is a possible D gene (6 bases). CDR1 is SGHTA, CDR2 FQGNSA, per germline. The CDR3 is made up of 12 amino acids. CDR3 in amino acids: CASSLAINTQYF. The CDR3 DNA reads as TGTGCCAGCAGCCTAGCGATAAATACGCAGTATTTT.

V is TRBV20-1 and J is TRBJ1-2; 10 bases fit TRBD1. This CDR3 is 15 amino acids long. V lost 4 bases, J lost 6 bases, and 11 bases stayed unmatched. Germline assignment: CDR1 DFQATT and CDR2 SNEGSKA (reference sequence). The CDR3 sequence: CSATRTGTGVDGYTF. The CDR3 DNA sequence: TGCAGTGCTACAAGAACCGGGACAGGGGTAGATGGCTACACCTTC.

The CDR3 region is CASSLEGDGQPQHF. The CDR3 coding sequence is TGCGCCAGCAGCTTGGAGGGGGATGGACAGCCCCAGCATTTT. The chain carries TRBV5-1 and TRBJ1-5; a weak D match, TRBD1 (6 bases). Germline V lookup: CDR1 SGHRS, CDR2 YFSETQ. Trimming left V 0 bases short and J 7 bases short, with 11 bases between. The length of the CDR3 is 14 residues.